This TCR beta chain was captured in a study of T-cell memory formation after mild COVID-19 (dated by TCRdb to the early 2020s). Broadly, across the study: Most TCR sequence clusters were specific to one of the two donors. T-cell clones expanding and contracting after mild COVID-19 in two donors were tracked by longitudinal TCRalpha and TCRbeta repertoire sequencing. The cohort was made up of two young adult volunteers, one female and one male, who were previously healthy. Overall results and qualifications from the work: Contracting CD4+ clones turned up mainly in the CM and EM memory subsets, whereas EMRA was where CD8+ clones were enriched. Some responding clones were detected in pre-infection memory, which suggested that pre-existing cross-reactive memory T cells had joined the SARS-CoV-2 response. Only a couple of mild cases were covered by the study, and larger cohorts that include severe cases with pre-infection samples were considered necessary. Clones that contracted from day 15 to 85 showed balanced CD4/CD8 phenotypes, whereas a second wave of clones that expanded from day 15 to 37 leaned towards CD4+. The second-wave clones that peaked on day 37 were not confirmed to be SARS-CoV-2 specific.

PBMCs were isolated by Ficoll-Paque density gradient centrifugation. Sequencing took place on an Illumina NovaSeq 6000. TCRalpha and TCRbeta cDNA libraries were constructed by 5'RACE with constant-segment primers, with sample barcodes and unique molecular identifiers being introduced. RNA was extracted from every sample with Trizol reagent. Amplification of the libraries took two PCR steps, and the second step added a second sample barcode plus Illumina TruSeq adapters. The libraries were sequenced on an Illumina NovaSeq using 2 x 150 bp paired-end reads. Regarding the original processing steps: Demultiplexing of reads and collapsing into UMI-guided consensus sequences were performed with migec v1.2.7. Using mixcr v2.1.11, UMI consensuses were aligned to TRA and TRB V and J templates and then assembled into clonotypes. A clonotype was counted as expanded or contracted only when both edgeR and NoisET called the clonotype significant, with the noise models trained on biological replicates. edgeR calls used a false discovery rate-adjusted p below 0.01 and a log2 fold-change threshold of 1. As an exploratory analysis of dynamics, PCA with hierarchical clustering was applied to max-normalized trajectories of the 1000 most abundant clonotypes. Separately sequenced CD4+ and CD8+ repertoires were used to assign the CD4 or CD8 phenotype of responding clones. Starting from the raw public reads, TCRdb applied fastp trimming at Q25, assembled clones with MiXCR and retained in-frame beta chains. When rows share a CDR3 protein, they turn into one entry using the most common DNA and genes. What appears here as the V and J calls and clone size reflects TCRdb's work, not the paper's. This sample comprises 150,000 to 200,000 distinct CDR3 sequences, approximately 14% of them detected only once. Of the sample, 13% to 15% is held by the ten largest clones.

Details on this clonotype: Its antigen is not yet known. Base qualities are not at hand, and no much larger clone is one base apart.

This clonotype was sampled from an adult woman who had mild COVID-19 (a few samples of this study predate the infection). The sample titles of this study are shuffled in the database, so cell type and time point are left out; the donor was told from shared clones. Specimen: PBMCs or a T cell subset sorted from them (not recorded which).

The CDR3: CASSVGYSGGHQETQYF. Here is the DNA: TGTGCCAGCAGCGTAGGGTATAGCGGGGGGCACCAAGAGACCCAGTACTTC. The rearranged segments are TRBV9 and TRBJ2-5, and TRBD2 matches 10 of the central bases. CDR1 is given as SGDLS and CDR2 as YYNGEE, both from the germline V gene. The CDR3 holds 17 amino acids from the cysteine to the phenylalanine. Only the CDR3 DNA is retained, 51 bases long and in frame from the first base. At the junction V is shortened by 0 bases and J by 0 bases; bases outside the gene matches: 5.